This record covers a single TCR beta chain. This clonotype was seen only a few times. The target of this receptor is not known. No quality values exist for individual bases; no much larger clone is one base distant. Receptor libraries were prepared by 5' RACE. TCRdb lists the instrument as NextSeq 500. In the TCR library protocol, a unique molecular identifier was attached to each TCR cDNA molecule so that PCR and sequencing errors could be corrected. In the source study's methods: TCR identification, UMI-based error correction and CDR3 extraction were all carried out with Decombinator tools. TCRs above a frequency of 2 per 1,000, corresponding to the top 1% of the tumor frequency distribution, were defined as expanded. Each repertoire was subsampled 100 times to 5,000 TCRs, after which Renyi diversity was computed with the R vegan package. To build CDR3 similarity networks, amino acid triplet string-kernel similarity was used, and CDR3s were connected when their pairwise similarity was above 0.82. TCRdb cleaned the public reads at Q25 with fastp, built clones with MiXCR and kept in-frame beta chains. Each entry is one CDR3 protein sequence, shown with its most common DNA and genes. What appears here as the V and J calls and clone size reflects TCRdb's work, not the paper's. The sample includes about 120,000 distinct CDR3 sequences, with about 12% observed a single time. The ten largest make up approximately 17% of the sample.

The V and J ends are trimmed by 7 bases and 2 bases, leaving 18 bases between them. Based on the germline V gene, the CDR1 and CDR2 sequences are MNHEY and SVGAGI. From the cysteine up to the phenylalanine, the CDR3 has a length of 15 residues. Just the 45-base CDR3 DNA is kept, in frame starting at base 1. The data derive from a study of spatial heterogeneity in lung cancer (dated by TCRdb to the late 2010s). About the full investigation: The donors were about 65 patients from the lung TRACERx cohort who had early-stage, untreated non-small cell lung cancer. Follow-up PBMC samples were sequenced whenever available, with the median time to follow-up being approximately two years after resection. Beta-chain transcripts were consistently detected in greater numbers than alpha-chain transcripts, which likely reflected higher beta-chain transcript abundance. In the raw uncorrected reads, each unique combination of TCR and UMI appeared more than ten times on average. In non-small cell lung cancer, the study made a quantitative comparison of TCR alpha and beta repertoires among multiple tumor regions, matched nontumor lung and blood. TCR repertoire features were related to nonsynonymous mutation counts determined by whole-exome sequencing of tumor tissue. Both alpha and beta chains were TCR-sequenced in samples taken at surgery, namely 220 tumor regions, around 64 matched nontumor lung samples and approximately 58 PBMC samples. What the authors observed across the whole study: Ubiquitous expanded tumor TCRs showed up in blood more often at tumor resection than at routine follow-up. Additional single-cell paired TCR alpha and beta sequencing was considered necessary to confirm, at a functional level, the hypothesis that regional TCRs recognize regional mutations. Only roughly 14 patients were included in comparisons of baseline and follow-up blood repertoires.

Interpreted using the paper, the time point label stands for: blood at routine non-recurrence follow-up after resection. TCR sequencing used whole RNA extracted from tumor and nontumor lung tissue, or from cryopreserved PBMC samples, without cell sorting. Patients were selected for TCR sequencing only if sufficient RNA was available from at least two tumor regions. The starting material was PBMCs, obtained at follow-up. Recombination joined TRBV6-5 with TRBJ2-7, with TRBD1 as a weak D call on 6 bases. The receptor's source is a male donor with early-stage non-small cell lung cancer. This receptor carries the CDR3 CASTKGGSLTYEQYF. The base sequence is TGTGCCAGCACCAAAGGGGGTAGTCTCACCTACGAGCAGTACTTC.